These 16 T cell receptor beta chains were all obtained from the same sample, sequenced in a study of T cell responses to AZD1222 COVID-19 vaccine. The table came from immunoSEQ multiplex PCR; TCRdb's copy has only in-frame clones and leaves some out. Of some 86,000 clones in the sample, roughly 80% were seen once. Sequencing used peripheral blood, obtained on day 0 of AZD1222 vaccination. These TCRs come from an adult in good health.

This chain joins TRBV7-8 and TRBJ2-3; TRBD2 is a possible D gene (6 bases). Trimming removed 10 bases from V and 0 bases from J, with 14 bases in between. The germline CDR1 and CDR2 sequences are SGHVS and FQNEAQ. The CDR3 has 14 residues. CDR3 loop: CATIGGASTDTQYF. For the CDR3, the DNA is TGTGCCACAATCGGCGGGGCTAGCACAGATACGCAGTATTTT.

The chain carries TRBV7-2 and TRBJ2-1; weak D call: TRBD1 (6 bases). Trimming removed 1 base at V and 5 bases at J, with 15 bases between. Germline CDR1 reads SGHTA; CDR2 reads FQGNSA. The CDR3 is 16 residues long. CDR3 loop: CASSLEIRPGDNEQFF. The CDR3 bases are TGTGCCAGCAGCTTAGAGATCCGCCCAGGGGACAATGAGCAGTTCTTC.

The chain recombines TRBV19 with TRBJ2-1; 10 positions match TRBD1. Germline assignment: CDR1 LNHDA and CDR2 SQIVND (reference sequence). There are 16 residues in the CDR3. V dropped 3 bases and J dropped 8; count of bases not matched to a gene: 10. CDR3 nucleotide sequence: TGTGCCAGTAGTATGTCGCCGGGACAGGGGCTCTATGAGCAGTTCTTC. Its protein product is CASSMSPGQGLYEQFF.

This clone has a handful of counts. The V and J genes are TRBV11-2 and TRBJ2-2; D unclear. V lost 5 bases to trimming and J lost 5 bases, with 9 bases between them. Per the germline V gene, CDR1 is SGHAT and CDR2 is FQNNGV. The length of the CDR3 is 13 residues. CDR3 sequence reads: CASSPVLTGELFF. The CDR3 DNA reads TGTGCCAGCAGCCCCGTACTGACCGGGGAGCTGTTTTTT.

This clone was detected a few times. The chain uses TRBV11-2 and TRBJ2-5; tentatively, D is TRBD1 (6 bases). The germline V gene encodes CDR1 SGHAT and CDR2 FQNNGV. Trimming left V 1 base short and J 5 bases short, with 8 bases between. The CDR3 has 13 residues. The CDR3, as DNA: TGTGCCAGCAGCTTAGCAGGGGCTGAGACCCAGTACTTC. This translates into CASSLAGAETQYF.

This clone was seen a single time. The CDR3 bases are TGTGCCACCAGTGAATCGGACAATGAGCAGTTCTTC. Translating it yields CATSESDNEQFF. This chain joins TRBV24-1 and TRBJ2-1; D uncertain. V was clipped by 4 bases and J by 5 bases, with 5 bases between them. The CDR3 is 12 residues long. Germline V gene lookup returns CDR1 KGHDR and CDR2 SFDVKD.

This rearrangement joins TRBV11-2 to TRBJ2-1; 8 nucleotides match TRBD2. The trim removed 3 bases at V and 9 bases at J, leaving 4 bases unmatched. The CDR3 is made up of 13 amino acids. From germline, CDR1 is SGHAT and CDR2 FQNNGV. CDR3 nucleotides: TGTGCCAGCAGCTTTGGGACTAGTTTTGAGCAGTTCTTC. Its protein product is CASSFGTSFEQFF. The full variable domain, rest sourced from reference TRBV11-2 and TRBJ2-1, is EAGVAQSPRYKIIEKRQSVAFWCNPISGHATLYWYQQILGQGPKLLIQFQNNGVVDDSQLPKDRFSAERLKGVDSTLKIQPAKLEDSAVYLCASSFGTSFEQFFGPGTRLTVL.

The chain uses TRBV9 and TRBJ1-3; D remains ambiguous. V was trimmed by 0 bases and J by 0 bases, leaving 7 bases between them. The CDR3 is 15 amino acids. Germline values: CDR1 SGDLS, CDR2 YYNGEE. The CDR3 protein is CASSVAAVSGNTIYF. CDR3 coding DNA: TGTGCCAGCAGCGTAGCGGCAGTCTCTGGAAACACCATATATTTT.

The genes are TRBV19 and TRBJ1-1; D is unresolved. The CDR3 runs 11 residues. V lost 6 bases, J lost 11 bases, and 13 bases lay in between. Germline V lookup: CDR1 LNHDA, CDR2 SQIVND (reference sequence). The chain's CDR3 is CASRDPGRAFF. The CDR3 DNA follows: TGTGCCAGTAGGGACCCGGGCAGGGCTTTCTTT.

The chain has TRBV2 and TRBJ1-6; D unclear. V lost 5 bases, J lost 5 bases, and 13 bases lay in between. The CDR3 length is 15 residues. Germline values: CDR1 SNHLY, CDR2 FYNNEI. CDR3 nucleotides: TGTGCCAGCAGTACCCAGGCCGCAAATAATTCACCCCTCCACTTT. Its protein product is CASSTQAANNSPLHF.

The gene calls are TRBV18 and TRBJ2-3; TRBD1 might be the D (6 bases). Trimming pared 4 bases from V and 0 bases from J, leaving 8 bases between. CDR1 KGHSH and CDR2 LQKENI come from the germline V gene. CDR3 length equals 14 residues. In DNA, the CDR3 is TGTGCCAGCTCACGAACAGGGAGCACAGATACGCAGTATTTT. It encodes CASSRTGSTDTQYF.

The V call is TRBV20-1, the J call TRBJ1-5, with 7 bases matching TRBD1. The ends lost 3 bases at V and 2 bases at J; junction bases unmatched: 4. CDR3 length equals 14 residues. Germline CDR1 DFQATT, CDR2 SNEGSKA (reference sequence). The CDR3 DNA reads as TGCAGTGCTAGTCCCACAGGGGGCAATCAGCCCCAGCATTTT. Encoded protein: CSASPTGGNQPQHF.

V and J are TRBV6-6 and TRBJ1-4, with D perhaps matching TRBD1 (5 bases). The germline V gene has CDR1 MNHNY and CDR2 SVGAGI (reference sequence). V was pared by 5 bases and J by 5 bases, with 12 bases between. The CDR3 contains 14 residues. The CDR3 here is CASSPRQTNEKLFF. DNA for the CDR3: TGTGCCAGCAGTCCGCGACAGACCAATGAAAAACTGTTTTTT.

This chain joins TRBV18 and TRBJ2-7, with a weak D call TRBD1 (6 bases). The germline gives CDR1 KGHSH, CDR2 LQKENI. The CDR3 spans 14 residues. The V and J ends lost 5 bases and 7 bases respectively, with 18 bases between them. DNA of the CDR3: TGTGCCAGCTCAGTCCAGGGGATCGAAGGGGAGCAGTACTTC. Its translation: CASSVQGIEGEQYF.

This chain joins TRBV19 and TRBJ2-2, with D perhaps being TRBD1 or TRBD2 (7 bases each). Germline CDR1 is LNHDA and CDR2 is SQIVND (reference sequence). V gave up 2 bases and J gave up 4 bases, with 20 bases separating them. This CDR3 region has 18 residues. The CDR3 protein is CASSIFPGEGARTGELFF. The CDR3 region has the DNA TGTGCCAGTAGTATATTCCCGGGGGAGGGGGCGCGCACCGGGGAGCTGTTTTTT.

J is TRBJ2-7 and V is TRBV27, with TRBD2 identical over 7 bases. The CDR3 runs 15 residues. V lost 2 bases, J lost 2 bases, and 6 bases stayed unmatched. Looked up from germline, CDR1 is MNHEY and CDR2 is SMNVEV (reference sequence). The CDR3 DNA sequence: TGTGCCAGCAGTTTAACGGGAGGAGGAACCTACGAGCAGTACTTC. It translates to CASSLTGGGTYEQYF.